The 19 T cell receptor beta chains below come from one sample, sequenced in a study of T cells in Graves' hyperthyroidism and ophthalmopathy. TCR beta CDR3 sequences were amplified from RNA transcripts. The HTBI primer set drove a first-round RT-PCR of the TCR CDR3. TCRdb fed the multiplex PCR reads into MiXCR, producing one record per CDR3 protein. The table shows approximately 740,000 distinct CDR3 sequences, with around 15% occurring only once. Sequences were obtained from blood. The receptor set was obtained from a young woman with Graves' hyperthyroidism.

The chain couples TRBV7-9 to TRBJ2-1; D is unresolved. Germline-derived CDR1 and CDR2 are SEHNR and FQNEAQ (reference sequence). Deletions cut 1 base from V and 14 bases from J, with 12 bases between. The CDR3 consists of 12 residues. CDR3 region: CASSLEPYIKFF. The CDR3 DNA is TGTGCCAGCAGCTTAGAACCCTACATTAAGTTCTTC. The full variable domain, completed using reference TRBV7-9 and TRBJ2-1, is DTGVSQNPRHKITKRGQNVTFRCDPISEHNRLYWYRQTLGQGPEFLTYFQNEAQLEKSRLLSDRFSAERPKGSFSTLEIQRTEQGDSAMYLCASSLEPYIKFFGPGTRLTVL.

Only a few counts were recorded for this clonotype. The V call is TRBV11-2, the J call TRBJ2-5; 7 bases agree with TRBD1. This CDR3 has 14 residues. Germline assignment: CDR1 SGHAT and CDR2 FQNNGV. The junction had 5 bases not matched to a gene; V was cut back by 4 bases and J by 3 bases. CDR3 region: CASSSYRGEETQYF. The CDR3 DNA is TGTGCCAGCAGCTCCTACAGGGGAGAAGAGACCCAGTACTTC.

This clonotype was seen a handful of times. The CDR3 protein is CASSAGPGENEQYF. CDR3 bases: TGTGCCAGCTCAGCGGGCCCAGGGGAGAACGAGCAGTACTTC. The chain combines TRBV18 with TRBJ2-7; weak D call: TRBD1 (6 bases). Germline CDR1 KGHSH, CDR2 LQKENI. V lost 5 bases and J 5 bases, leaving 16 bases between the germline ends. This CDR3 has 14 amino acids.

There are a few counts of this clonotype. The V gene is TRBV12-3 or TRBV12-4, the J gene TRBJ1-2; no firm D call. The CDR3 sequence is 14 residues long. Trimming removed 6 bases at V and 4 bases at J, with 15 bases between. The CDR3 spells CASSPVEEAYGYTF. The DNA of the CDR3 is TGTGCCAGCAGCCCCGTGGAAGAGGCCTATGGCTACACCTTC.

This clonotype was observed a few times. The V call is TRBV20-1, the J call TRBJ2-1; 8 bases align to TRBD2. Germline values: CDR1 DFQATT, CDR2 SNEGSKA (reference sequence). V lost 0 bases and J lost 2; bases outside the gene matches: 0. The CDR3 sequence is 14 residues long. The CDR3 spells CSARDGRAYNEQFF. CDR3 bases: TGCAGTGCTAGAGACGGGAGGGCCTACAATGAGCAGTTCTTC.

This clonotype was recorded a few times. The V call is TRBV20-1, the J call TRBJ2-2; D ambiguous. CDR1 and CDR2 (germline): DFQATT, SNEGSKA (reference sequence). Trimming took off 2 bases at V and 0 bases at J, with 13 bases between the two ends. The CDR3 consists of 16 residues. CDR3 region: CSARPTRTANTGELFF. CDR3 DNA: TGCAGTGCTAGACCTACCAGGACGGCGAACACCGGGGAGCTGTTTTTT.

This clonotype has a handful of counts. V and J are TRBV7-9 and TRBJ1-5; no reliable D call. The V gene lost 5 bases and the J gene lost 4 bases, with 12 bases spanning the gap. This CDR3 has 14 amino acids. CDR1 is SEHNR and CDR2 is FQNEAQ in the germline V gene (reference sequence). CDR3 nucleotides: TGTGCCAGCAGCCGACAAAAGGGAAATCAGCCCCAGCATTTT. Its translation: CASSRQKGNQPQHF.

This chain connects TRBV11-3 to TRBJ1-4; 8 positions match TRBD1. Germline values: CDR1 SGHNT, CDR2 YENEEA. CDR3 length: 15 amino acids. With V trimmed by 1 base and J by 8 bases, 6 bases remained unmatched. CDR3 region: CASSLGTGGGEKLFF. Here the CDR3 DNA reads TGTGCCAGCAGCTTAGGCACAGGGGGAGGGGAAAAACTGTTTTTT. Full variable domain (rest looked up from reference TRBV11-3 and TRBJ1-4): EAGVVQSPRYKIIEKKQPVAFWCNPISGHNTLYWYLQNLGQGPELLIRYENEEAVDDSQLPKDRFSAERLKGVDSTLKIQPAELGDSAVYLCASSLGTGGGEKLFFGSGTQLSVL.

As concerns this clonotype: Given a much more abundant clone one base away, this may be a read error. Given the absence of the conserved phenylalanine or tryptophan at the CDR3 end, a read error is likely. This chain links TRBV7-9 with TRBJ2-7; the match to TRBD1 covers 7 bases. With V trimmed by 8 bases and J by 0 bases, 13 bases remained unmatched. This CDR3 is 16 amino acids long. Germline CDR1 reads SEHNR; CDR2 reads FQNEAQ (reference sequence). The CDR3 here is CASSPRQGGSSYEQYL. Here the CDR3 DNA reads TGTGCCAGCTCGCCTCGACAGGGTGGGAGCTCCTACGAGCAGTACTTG.

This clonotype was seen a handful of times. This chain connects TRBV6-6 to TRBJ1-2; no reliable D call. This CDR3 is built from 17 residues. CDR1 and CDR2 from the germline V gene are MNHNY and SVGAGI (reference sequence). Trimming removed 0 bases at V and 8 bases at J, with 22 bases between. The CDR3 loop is CASSYSNQAVDLGGYTF. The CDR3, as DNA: TGTGCCAGCAGTTACTCGAACCAGGCCGTCGACCTTGGGGGCTACACCTTC.

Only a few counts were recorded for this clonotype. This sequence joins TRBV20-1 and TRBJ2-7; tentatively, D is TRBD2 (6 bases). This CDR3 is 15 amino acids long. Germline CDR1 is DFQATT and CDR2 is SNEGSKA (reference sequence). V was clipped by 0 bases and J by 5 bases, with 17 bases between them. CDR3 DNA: TGCAGTGCTAGAGATCTGGCTAGCGTTATCGACGAGCAGTACTTC. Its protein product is CSARDLASVIDEQYF.

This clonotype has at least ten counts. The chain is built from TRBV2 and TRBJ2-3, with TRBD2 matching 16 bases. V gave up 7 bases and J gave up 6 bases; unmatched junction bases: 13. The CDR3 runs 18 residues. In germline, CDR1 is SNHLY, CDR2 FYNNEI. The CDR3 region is CASNLPGLAGGPSDTQYF. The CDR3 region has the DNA TGTGCCAGCAACTTACCGGGACTAGCGGGAGGGCCGTCGGATACGCAGTATTTT.

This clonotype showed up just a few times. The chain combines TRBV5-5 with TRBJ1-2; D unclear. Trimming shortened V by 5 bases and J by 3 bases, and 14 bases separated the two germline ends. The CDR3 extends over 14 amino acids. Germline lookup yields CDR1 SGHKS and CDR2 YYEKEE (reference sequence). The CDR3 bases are TGTGCCAGCAGTTCCATAGGGATCGACTATGGCTACACCTTC. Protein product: CASSSIGIDYGYTF.

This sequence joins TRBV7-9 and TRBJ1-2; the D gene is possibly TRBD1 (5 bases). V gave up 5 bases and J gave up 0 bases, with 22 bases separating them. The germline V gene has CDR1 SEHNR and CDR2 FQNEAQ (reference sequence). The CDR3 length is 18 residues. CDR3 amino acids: CASSSGGEYGTANYGYTF. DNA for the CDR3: TGTGCCAGCAGCAGCGGCGGGGAATACGGGACGGCTAACTATGGCTACACCTTC.

CDR3 in amino acids: CASSQDRRDASEGFF. The CDR3 DNA sequence: TGCGCCAGCAGCCAAGATAGGAGGGACGCATCCGAGGGGTTCTTC. The gene calls are TRBV4-1 and TRBJ2-1; D possibly corresponds to TRBD2 (6 bases). V shed 0 bases and J shed 15 bases, with 21 bases lying between them. The CDR3 totals 15 residues. Germline CDR1 MGHRA, CDR2 YSYEKL.

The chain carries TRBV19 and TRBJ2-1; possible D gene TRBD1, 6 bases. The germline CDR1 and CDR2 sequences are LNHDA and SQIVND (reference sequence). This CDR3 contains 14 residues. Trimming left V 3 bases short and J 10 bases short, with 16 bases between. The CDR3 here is CASSITVTGLEQFF. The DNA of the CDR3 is TGTGCCAGTAGTATCACTGTGACAGGTTTGGAGCAGTTCTTC.

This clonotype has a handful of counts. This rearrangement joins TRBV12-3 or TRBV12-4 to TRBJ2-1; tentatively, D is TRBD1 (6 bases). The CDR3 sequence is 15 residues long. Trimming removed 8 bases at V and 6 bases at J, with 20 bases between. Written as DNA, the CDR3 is TGTGCCAGCTCACACCCTAGCAGGGGACGCAATGAGCAGTTCTTC. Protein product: CASSHPSRGRNEQFF.

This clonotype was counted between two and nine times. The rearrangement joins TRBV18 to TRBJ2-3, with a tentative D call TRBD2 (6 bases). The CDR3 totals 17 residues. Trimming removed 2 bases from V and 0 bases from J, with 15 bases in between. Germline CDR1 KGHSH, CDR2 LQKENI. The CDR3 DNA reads TGTGCCAGCTCACCAGGAGGCGGGGTCAGAAGCACAGATACGCAGTATTTT. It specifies CASSPGGGVRSTDTQYF.

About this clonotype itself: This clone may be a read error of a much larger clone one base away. The CDR3 bases are TGTGCCAGCAATGCTGGGACAGGGGCAAGGCAGCAGTTCTTC. This translates into CASNAGTGARQQFF. The V and J genes are TRBV28 and TRBJ2-1; TRBD1 aligns across 10 bases. This CDR3 has 14 residues. CDR1 MDHEN and CDR2 SYDVKM come from the germline V gene. V shed 7 bases and J 11 bases; nucleotides not matched to a gene: 11.